This TCR beta chain comes out of a study of Ad26.COV2.S vaccination and SARS-CoV-2 variants. Background on the study: Ad26.COV2.S was injected intramuscularly once or twice, 56 days apart. Study conclusions and caveats: In vaccinated individuals, spike-specific CD8+ and CD4+ T cell responses reportedly displayed substantial breadth.

This clone was found once. The antigen remains unidentified. Treatment in this sample: roughly 19 received Ad26.COV2.S at low or high dose, single or two shots; five or six received placebo; per-sample allocation not given. Specimens were obtained on day 63 following the first vaccine or placebo injection. Based in Boston, the donor was an adult of 18-55 years. The V gene lost 9 bases and the J gene lost 0 bases, with 15 bases spanning the gap. CDR1 and CDR2 (germline): LNHNV, YYDKDF (reference sequence). This CDR3 is 15 amino acids long. Using immunoSEQ multiplex PCR, the repertoire was profiled, and TCRdb retains in-frame clones only, with some absent. Among 450,000 to 550,000 clones listed, roughly nine tenths were seen once.

The chain uses TRBV15 and TRBJ1-3; no clear D. Sequences were derived from peripheral blood, sampled in a trial of Ad26.COV2.S vaccine versus placebo. This sequence was found in a person between 18 and 65 years old who received the Ad26.COV2.S COVID-19 vaccine or a placebo. The CDR3 DNA is TGTGCCACGTCCGTTACAGTATCCTCTGGAAACACCATATATTTT. This translates into CATSVTVSSGNTIYF.